Listed below are T cell receptor beta chains from one sample, sequenced in a study of beta chain features in type 1 diabetes. Libraries were prepared by immunoSEQ multiplex PCR; TCRdb keeps only in-frame clonotypes and omits some of them. The sample includes hundreds of thousands of clones, around 28% of them seen just once. The sequencing sample was made of naive CD4+ T cells from blood. The receptors were gathered from a man younger than 35 in good health. The CDR3 runs from the conserved cysteine through the conserved F or W. The D gene is left open where the match is weak. Expanded clones get a size class; other rows say once, few or many, or leave the size out.

D	J	length	size	V	CDR3	DNA
-	TRBJ2-1	10	-	TRBV20-1	CSATGNEQFF	TGCAGTGCTACGGGCAATGAGCAGTTCTTC
-	TRBJ2-7	16	few	TRBV4-3	CASSQGQVRLSYEQYF	TGCGCCAGCAGCCAAGGGCAAGTTAGGCTATCCTACGAGCAGTACTTC
-	TRBJ2-5	13	-	TRBV12-5	CASGLGGVETQYF	TGTGCTAGTGGTTTGGGTGGGGTTGAGACCCAGTACTTC
-	TRBJ2-7	14	-	TRBV30	CAWSVTGLFYEQYF	TGTGCCTGGAGTGTAACGGGGCTATTCTACGAGCAGTACTTC
TRBD1	TRBJ2-2	14	-	TRBV30	CAWSGTANTGELFF	TGTGCCTGGAGCGGGACAGCGAACACCGGGGAGCTGTTTTTT
TRBD2	TRBJ2-2	15	-	TRBV7-9	CASGSWTSNTGELFF	TGTGCCAGCGGATCATGGACTAGTAACACCGGGGAGCTGTTTTTT
-	TRBJ1-1	14	-	TRBV7-9	CASSSQADNTEAFF	TGTGCCAGCAGCTCTCAGGCAGATAACACTGAAGCTTTCTTT
TRBD1	TRBJ1-2	13	once	TRBV29-1	CSVSGTANYGYTF	TGCAGCGTATCCGGGACAGCTAACTATGGCTACACCTTC
-	TRBJ1-1	15	-	TRBV27	CASSLRGVMNTEAFF	TGTGCCAGCAGTTTGCGGGGGGTCATGAACACTGAAGCTTTCTTT
-	TRBJ2-2	12	few	TRBV9	CASSVDTGELFF	TGTGCCAGCAGCGTGGACACCGGGGAGCTGTTTTTT
-	TRBJ2-7	14	few	TRBV5-6	CASSPLGVSYEQYF	TGTGCCAGCAGCCCGCTGGGTGTCTCCTACGAGCAGTACTTC
TRBD2	TRBJ2-1	14	few	TRBV29-1	CSVPSSGSYNEQFF	TGCAGCGTGCCATCCAGCGGGAGTTACAATGAGCAGTTCTTC
-	TRBJ2-5	13	-	TRBV5-4	CASTFAGQETQYF	TGTGCCAGCACCTTCGCGGGACAAGAGACCCAGTACTTC
-	TRBJ1-2	13	few	TRBV30	CAWSVRSDYGYTF	TGTGCCTGGAGTGTACGGTCAGACTATGGCTACACCTTC
TRBD1	TRBJ2-7	15	-	TRBV4-2	CASSQAGQGNLEQYF	TGTGCCAGCAGCCAAGCGGGACAGGGGAATCTCGAGCAGTACTTC
-	TRBJ2-3	11	-	TRBV20-1	CSALGRDTQYF	TGCAGTGCTCTGGGGAGGGATACGCAGTATTTT
-	TRBJ2-5	16	few	TRBV10-3	CAISDDRAGGQETQYF	TGTGCCATCAGTGACGACAGGGCCGGGGGGCAAGAGACCCAGTACTTC
-	TRBJ2-1	12	-	TRBV18	CASGKDQHEQFF	TGTGCCAGCGGGAAGGACCAACATGAGCAGTTCTTC
TRBD2	TRBJ2-1	15	-	TRBV7-3	CASSTTSGSLDEQFF	TGTGCCAGCAGCACCACTAGCGGGAGTCTCGATGAGCAGTTCTTC
-	TRBJ2-7	14	once	TRBV7-8	CASSLFPTSYEQYF	TGTGCCAGCAGCTTATTCCCGACCTCTTACGAGCAGTACTTC
TRBD2	TRBJ2-7	14	once	TRBV5-1	CASSLSGRANEQYF	TGCGCCAGCAGCTTGAGCGGGAGGGCCAACGAGCAGTACTTC
-	TRBJ1-5	15	-	TRBV7-9	CASSLAGGSNQPQHF	TGTGCCAGCAGCTTAGCAGGGGGTAGCAATCAGCCCCAGCATTTT
-	TRBJ2-1	19	few	TRBV21-1	CASSLYVSVSESSYNEQFF	TGTGCCAGCAGCCTTTACGTAAGTGTGTCGGAGAGCTCCTACAATGAGCAGTTCTTC
-	TRBJ2-3	15	-	TRBV5-1	CASSLGSSGTDTQYF	TGCGCCAGCAGCTTGGGGTCTAGCGGCACAGATACGCAGTATTTT
TRBD2	TRBJ2-7	14	few	TRBV5-1	CASSTSGSSYEQYF	TGCGCCAGCAGCACTAGCGGAAGCTCCTACGAGCAGTACTTC
-	TRBJ2-1	14	-	TRBV5-6	CASSFVGRRNEQFF	TGTGCCAGCAGCTTTGTCGGTAGGCGCAATGAGCAGTTCTTC
TRBD1	TRBJ2-7	15	-	TRBV6-1	CASSDYGQGPYEQYF	TGTGCCAGCAGTGATTATGGACAGGGGCCCTACGAGCAGTACTTC
-	TRBJ1-2	12	-	TRBV4-2	CASSLAGDGYTF	TGTGCCAGCAGCCTAGCCGGGGATGGCTACACCTTC
-	TRBJ2-1	12	-	TRBV28	CASSTPGREQFF	TGTGCCAGCAGTACGCCAGGGAGAGAGCAGTTCTTC
-	TRBJ1-1	12	-	TRBV30	CAWRDTGPEAFF	TGTGCCTGGAGAGATACAGGGCCCGAAGCTTTCTTT
-	TRBJ2-3	14	-	TRBV5-4	CASRPGPFTDTQYF	TGTGCCAGCAGACCCGGGCCTTTCACAGATACGCAGTATTTT
-	TRBJ2-5	11	-	TRBV11-2	CASSLRETQYF	TGTGCCAGCAGCCTACGGGAGACCCAGTACTTC
-	TRBJ1-1	13	-	TRBV7-6	CASSALRDTEAFF	TGTGCCAGCAGCGCCCTTAGGGACACTGAAGCTTTCTTT
TRBD2	TRBJ2-3	14	few	TRBV6-6	CASCGLAGFHTQYF	TGTGCCAGCTGTGGACTAGCGGGATTTCATACGCAGTATTTT
TRBD2	TRBJ2-7	15	few	TRBV4-1	CASSQELAGPYEQYF	TGCGCCAGCAGCCAAGAACTAGCGGGTCCCTACGAGCAGTACTTC
-	TRBJ2-4	14	-	TRBV7-2	CASSLSPGKNIQYF	TGTGCCAGCAGCTTGAGCCCTGGCAAAAACATTCAGTACTTC
-	TRBJ2-5	12	-	TRBV28	CASSSSLETQYF	TGTGCCAGCAGTTCCTCCCTGGAGACCCAGTACTTC
TRBD2	TRBJ2-7	13	few	TRBV29-1	CSVALAGINEQYF	TGCAGCGTTGCACTAGCGGGAATAAACGAGCAGTACTTC
-	TRBJ2-2	15	-	TRBV15	CATSRDRWSTGELFF	TGTGCCACCAGCAGAGATCGTTGGAGCACCGGGGAGCTGTTTTTT
-	TRBJ2-5	13	-	TRBV7-3	CASSLNRQETQYF	TGTGCCAGCAGCTTAAACAGGCAAGAGACCCAGTACTTC
-	TRBJ1-1	18	-	TRBV7-9	CASSQGGQYSFSGTEAFF	TGTGCCAGCAGCCAGGGAGGACAGTACTCCTTCTCGGGCACTGAAGCTTTCTTT
TRBD2	TRBJ2-7	16	few	TRBV2	CASSLGLAGGGYEQYF	TGTGCCAGCAGTCTCGGACTAGCGGGAGGGGGCTACGAGCAGTACTTC